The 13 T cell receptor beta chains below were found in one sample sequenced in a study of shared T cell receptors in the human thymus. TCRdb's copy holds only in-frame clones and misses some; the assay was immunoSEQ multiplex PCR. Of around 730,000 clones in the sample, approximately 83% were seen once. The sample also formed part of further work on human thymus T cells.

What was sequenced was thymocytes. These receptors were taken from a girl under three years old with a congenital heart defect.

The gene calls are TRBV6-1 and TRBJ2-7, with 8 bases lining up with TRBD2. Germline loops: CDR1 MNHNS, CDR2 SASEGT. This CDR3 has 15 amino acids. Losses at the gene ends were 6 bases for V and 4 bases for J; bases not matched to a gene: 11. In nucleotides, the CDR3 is TGTGCCAGCAGGTTCGGGGGGGATTTGGCTTACGAGCAGTACTTC. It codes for CASRFGGDLAYEQYF.

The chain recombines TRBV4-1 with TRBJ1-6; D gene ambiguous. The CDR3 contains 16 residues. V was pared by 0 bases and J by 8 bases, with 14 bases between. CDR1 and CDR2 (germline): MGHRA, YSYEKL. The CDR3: CASSQDRGLIYSPLHF. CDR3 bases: TGCGCCAGCAGCCAAGACCGAGGACTGATCTATTCACCCCTCCACTTT.

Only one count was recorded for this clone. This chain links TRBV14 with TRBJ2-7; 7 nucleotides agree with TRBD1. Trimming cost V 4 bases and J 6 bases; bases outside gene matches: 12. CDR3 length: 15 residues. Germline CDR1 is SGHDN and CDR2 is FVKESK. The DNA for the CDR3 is TGTGCCAGCAGCCGAAATGACAGGGTTGGTGGCGAGCAGTACTTC. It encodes CASSRNDRVGGEQYF.

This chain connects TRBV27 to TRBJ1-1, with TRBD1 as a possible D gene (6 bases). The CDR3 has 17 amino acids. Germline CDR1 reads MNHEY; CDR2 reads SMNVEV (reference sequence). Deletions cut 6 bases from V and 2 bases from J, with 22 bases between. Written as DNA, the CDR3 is TGTGCCAGCAGCTTCACCCCAGCCCGACAGGCCAACACTGAAGCTTTCTTT. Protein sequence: CASSFTPARQANTEAFF.

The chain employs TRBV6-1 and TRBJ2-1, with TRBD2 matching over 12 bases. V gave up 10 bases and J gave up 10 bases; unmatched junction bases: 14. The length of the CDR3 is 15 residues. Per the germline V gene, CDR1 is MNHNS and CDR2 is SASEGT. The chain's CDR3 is CATTASGGASIEQFF. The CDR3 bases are TGTGCCACCACGGCTAGCGGGGGGGCCAGCATCGAGCAGTTCTTC.

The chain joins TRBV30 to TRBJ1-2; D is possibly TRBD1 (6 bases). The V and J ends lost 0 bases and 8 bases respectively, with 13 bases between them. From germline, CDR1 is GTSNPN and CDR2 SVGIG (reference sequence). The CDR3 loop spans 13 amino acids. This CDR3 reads CAWSVQGRRGYTF. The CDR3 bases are TGTGCCTGGAGTGTACAGGGTCGGCGGGGCTACACCTTC.

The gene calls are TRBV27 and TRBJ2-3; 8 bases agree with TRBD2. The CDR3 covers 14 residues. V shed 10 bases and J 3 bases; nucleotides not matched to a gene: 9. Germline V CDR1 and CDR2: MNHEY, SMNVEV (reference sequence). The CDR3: CATFGGAVTDTQYF. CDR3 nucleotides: TGTGCCACATTCGGGGGGGCGGTGACAGATACGCAGTATTTT.

DNA of the CDR3: TGCGCCACACGACAGCGTACTAGCACAGATACGCAGTATTTT. Translation gives CATRQRTSTDTQYF. The chain is built from TRBV5-1 and TRBJ2-3; TRBD1 is a possible D gene (5 bases). The CDR3 length is 14 residues. The V gene lost 9 bases and the J gene lost 0 bases, with 14 bases spanning the gap. Germline-derived CDR1 and CDR2 are SGHRS and YFSETQ.

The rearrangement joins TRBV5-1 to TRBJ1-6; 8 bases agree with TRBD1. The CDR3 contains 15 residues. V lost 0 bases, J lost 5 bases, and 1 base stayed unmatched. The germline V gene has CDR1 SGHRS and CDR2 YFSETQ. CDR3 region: CASSLGTGNNSPLHF. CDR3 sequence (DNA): TGCGCCAGCAGCTTGGGGACAGGGAATAATTCACCCCTCCACTTT.

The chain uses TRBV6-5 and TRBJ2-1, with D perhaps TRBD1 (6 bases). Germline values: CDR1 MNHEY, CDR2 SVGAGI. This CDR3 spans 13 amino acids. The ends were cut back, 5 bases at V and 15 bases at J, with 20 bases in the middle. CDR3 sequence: CASSKGPPGHRFF. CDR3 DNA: TGTGCCAGCAGTAAAGGACCTCCGGGACACCGGTTCTTC.

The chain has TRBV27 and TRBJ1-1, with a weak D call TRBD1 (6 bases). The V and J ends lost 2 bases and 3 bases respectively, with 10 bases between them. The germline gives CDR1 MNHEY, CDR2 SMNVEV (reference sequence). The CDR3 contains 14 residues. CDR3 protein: CASSLRDIDTEAFF. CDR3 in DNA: TGTGCCAGCAGTTTAAGGGACATTGACACTGAAGCTTTCTTT.

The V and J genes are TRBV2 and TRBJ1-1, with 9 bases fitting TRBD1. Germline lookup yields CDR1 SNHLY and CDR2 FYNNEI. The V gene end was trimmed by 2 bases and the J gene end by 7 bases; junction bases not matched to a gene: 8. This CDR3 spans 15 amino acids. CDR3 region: CASSELGQGSDEAFF. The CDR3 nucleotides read TGTGCCAGCAGTGAACTGGGACAGGGTAGCGATGAAGCTTTCTTT.

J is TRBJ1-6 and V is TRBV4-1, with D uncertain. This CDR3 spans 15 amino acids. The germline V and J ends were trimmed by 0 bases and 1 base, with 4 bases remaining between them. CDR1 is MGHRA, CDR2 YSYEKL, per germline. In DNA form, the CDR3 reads TGCGCCAGCAGCCAAGAGGAGTCCTATAATTCACCCCTCCACTTT. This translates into CASSQEESYNSPLHF.